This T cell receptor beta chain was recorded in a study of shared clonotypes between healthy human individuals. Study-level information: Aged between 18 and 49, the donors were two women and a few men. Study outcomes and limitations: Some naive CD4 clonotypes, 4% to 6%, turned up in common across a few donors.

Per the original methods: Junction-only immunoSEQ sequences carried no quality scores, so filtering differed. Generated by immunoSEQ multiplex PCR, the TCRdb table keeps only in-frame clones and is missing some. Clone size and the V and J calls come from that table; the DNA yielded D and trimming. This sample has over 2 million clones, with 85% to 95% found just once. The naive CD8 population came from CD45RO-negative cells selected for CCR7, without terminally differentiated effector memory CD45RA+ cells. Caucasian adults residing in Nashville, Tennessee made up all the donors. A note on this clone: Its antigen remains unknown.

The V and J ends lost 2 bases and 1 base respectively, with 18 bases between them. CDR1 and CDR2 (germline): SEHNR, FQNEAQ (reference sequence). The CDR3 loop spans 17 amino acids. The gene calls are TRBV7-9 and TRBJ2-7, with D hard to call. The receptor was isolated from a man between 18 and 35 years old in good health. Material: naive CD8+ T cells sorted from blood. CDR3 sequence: CASSLPFGRPDSYEQYF. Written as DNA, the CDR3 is TGTGCCAGCAGCTTACCCTTTGGCAGGCCGGATTCCTACGAGCAGTACTTC.